This note documents a single T cell receptor (beta chain) sequence. Its antigen is unidentified. The data stem from a study of T cell responses to AZD1222 COVID-19 vaccine. The germline V gene has CDR1 LGHDT and CDR2 YNNKEL (reference sequence). V lost 6 bases to trimming and J lost 3 bases; unmatched junction nucleotides: 5. This CDR3 spans 14 amino acids. TCRdb's table, derived via immunoSEQ multiplex PCR, lists solely in-frame clones and lacks some. The profile shows around 99,000 clones, about nine tenths of them singletons. Study-wide points: With dominance at 160-218 and 743-854, vaccine-associated CD4 TCRs spanned spike.

Combined were second doses at about 4 or about 12 weeks. This chain uses TRBV3-1 (or the pseudogene TRBV3-2) with TRBJ1-2; 9 bases fit TRBD1. This clonotype was sampled from an adult who received the AZD1222 COVID-19 vaccine. Sequences were derived from peripheral blood, sampled 28 days after the second AZD1222 dose. CDR3 sequence reads: CASRSQGADYGYTF. The CDR3 region has the DNA TGTGCCAGCAGGTCACAGGGGGCGGACTATGGCTACACCTTC.